This T cell receptor (beta chain) was captured in a study of patients and donors after allogeneic stem cell transplantation. V lost 1 base and J 6 bases, leaving 30 bases between the germline ends. The CDR3 is made up of 20 amino acids. TCRdb ran MiXCR on the RT-PCR reads and lists one entry per CDR3 protein. Of about 110,000 distinct CDR3 sequences listed, 35% are singletons. The chain recombines TRBV12-3 or TRBV12-4 with TRBJ1-1, with a weak D call TRBD1 (6 bases). The specimen was blood, either unsorted or a sorted T cell fraction (not recorded which). This receptor was taken from a human donor who was either an allogeneic HSCT recipient or a stem cell or donor lymphocyte infusion donor (not recorded which). It is not recorded whose cells these are; they may come from a transplant donor. CDR3 region: CASSLGWLMGKGHYDAEAFF. CDR3 in DNA: TGTGCCAGCAGTTTAGGCTGGTTGATGGGAAAGGGACACTACGATGCTGAAGCTTTCTTT.